The rows below give T cell receptor beta chains drawn from one sample of a study of control samples from healthy donors and cancer patients. The protocol was immunoSEQ multiplex PCR, while the TCRdb copy is restricted to in-frame clones and leaves out a portion. The sample has 95,000 to 150,000 clones, roughly 90% seen once; the top ten hold approximately 7.8%. The sample comprised blood. These receptors were taken from a young woman in good health. CDR3s include the opening cysteine and the closing phenylalanine or tryptophan. The D gene is left open where the match is weak. Clone sizes are given selectively: once, few, many, or a class where the clone is expanded.

TGTGCCAGCAGTTTACACCTCTCGACAGGGGGCAACTCCTACGAGCAGTACTTC | CASSLHLSTGGNSYEQYF | TRBJ2-7 | - | TRBV27 | TRBD1
TGCGCCAGCAGCCAAGTAGGAATGAACACTGAAGCTTTCTTT | CASSQVGMNTEAFF | TRBJ1-1 | - | TRBV4-3 | -
TGTGCCAGTAGTATTGGTGGACTGTCTTTCCTTAGCAATCAGCCCCAGCATTTT | CASSIGGLSFLSNQPQHF | TRBJ1-5 | - | TRBV19 | -
TGTGCCAGCAGGCCAGGGGTATTCCACGAGCAGTACTTC | CASRPGVFHEQYF | TRBJ2-7 | - | TRBV28 | -
TGTGCCACCAGCCTCACAAACACCGGGGAGCTGTTTTTT | CATSLTNTGELFF | TRBJ2-2 | - | TRBV15 | -
TGTGCCAGCAGCTTAAAAGTGTGGGCTAGCGGGGGAGGTAATGAGCAGTTCTTC | CASSLKVWASGGGNEQFF | TRBJ2-1 | - | TRBV7-3 | TRBD2
TGTGCCAGCAGCTCGTTCCGGGAGGAGAATCAGCCCCAGCATTTT | CASSSFREENQPQHF | TRBJ1-5 | - | TRBV7-2 | -
TGTGCCAGCAGTTTATCTGGGAGTCGCCAGCCCCAGCATTTT | CASSLSGSRQPQHF | TRBJ1-5 | - | TRBV28 | -
TGTGCCAGCAGCTTAAAGGGCACAGATACGCAGTATTTT | CASSLKGTDTQYF | TRBJ2-3 | - | TRBV7-3 | -
TGTGCCAGCAGCCCCTTAGCGGGAGTAAGGACCGGGGAGCTGTTTTTT | CASSPLAGVRTGELFF | TRBJ2-2 | - | TRBV5-6 | TRBD2
TGTGCCAGCAGTTCGGGTCCAAACACTGAAGCTTTCTTT | CASSSGPNTEAFF | TRBJ1-1 | - | TRBV7-2 | -
TGTGCCAGCAGTTATACGGGAGTCCGCACAGATACGCAGTATTTT | CASSYTGVRTDTQYF | TRBJ2-3 | - | TRBV6-5 | -
TGCGCCAGCAGTGACCAGCCGGGCACAGATACGCAGTATTTT | CASSDQPGTDTQYF | TRBJ2-3 | few | TRBV10-1 | -
TGTGCCAGCAGCTTGCGCCCCCCTAGCGGGGACAACACCGGGGAGCTGTTTTTT | CASSLRPPSGDNTGELFF | TRBJ2-2 | - | TRBV11-2 | TRBD2
TGTGCCAGCAGCTTCGACTCATACCCCTCCTACGAGCAGTACTTC | CASSFDSYPSYEQYF | TRBJ2-7 | few | TRBV7-2 | -
TGCGCCAGCAGCTTGGAAGGGGCGAAGAACACTGAAGCTTTCTTT | CASSLEGAKNTEAFF | TRBJ1-1 | once | TRBV5-1 | -
TGTGCCAGCAGCTTAGATCAGGAGTTCTTC | CASSLDQEFF | TRBJ2-1 | - | TRBV11-2 | -
TGTGCCACCTCGGACAGGGGGCTGGATGGCTACACCTTC | CATSDRGLDGYTF | TRBJ1-2 | - | TRBV27 | TRBD1
TGTGCCAGTAGTATGGCGGCAGAAGGCTACACCTTC | CASSMAAEGYTF | TRBJ1-2 | - | TRBV19 | -
TGTGCCAGCAGCACCCCTCGCGGAGGGATGAGCTCCTACAATGAGCAGTTCTTC | CASSTPRGGMSSYNEQFF | TRBJ2-1 | once | TRBV4-2 | -
TGTGCCAGCAGGGGAACGGACAGGGGAAATGAAAAACTGTTTTTT | CASRGTDRGNEKLFF | TRBJ1-4 | - | TRBV5-6 | TRBD1
TGTGCCAGCAGCGTAAAGGGAACGGGTTTGACAGATACGCAGTATTTT | CASSVKGTGLTDTQYF | TRBJ2-3 | - | TRBV9 | -
TGCAGTGCTAGTTCGTACAGGGGTTACGAGCAGTACTTC | CSASSYRGYEQYF | TRBJ2-7 | - | TRBV20-1 | TRBD1
TGTGCCAGCAGTCTTACTAGCGGGGGCGGTCGGGGCAATGAGCAGTTCTTC | CASSLTSGGGRGNEQFF | TRBJ2-1 | - | TRBV28 | TRBD2
TGCAGCGCCTCGGAGACGGGTCCCAGCGAGCAGTACTTC | CSASETGPSEQYF | TRBJ2-7 | - | TRBV29-1 | -
TGTGCCAGTAGTATAACGGAGTCCTGGGGCTACACCTTC | CASSITESWGYTF | TRBJ1-2 | - | TRBV19 | -
TGTGCCAGCTGGAGTCAAGAGACCCAGTACTTC | CASWSQETQYF | TRBJ2-5 | - | TRBV2 | -